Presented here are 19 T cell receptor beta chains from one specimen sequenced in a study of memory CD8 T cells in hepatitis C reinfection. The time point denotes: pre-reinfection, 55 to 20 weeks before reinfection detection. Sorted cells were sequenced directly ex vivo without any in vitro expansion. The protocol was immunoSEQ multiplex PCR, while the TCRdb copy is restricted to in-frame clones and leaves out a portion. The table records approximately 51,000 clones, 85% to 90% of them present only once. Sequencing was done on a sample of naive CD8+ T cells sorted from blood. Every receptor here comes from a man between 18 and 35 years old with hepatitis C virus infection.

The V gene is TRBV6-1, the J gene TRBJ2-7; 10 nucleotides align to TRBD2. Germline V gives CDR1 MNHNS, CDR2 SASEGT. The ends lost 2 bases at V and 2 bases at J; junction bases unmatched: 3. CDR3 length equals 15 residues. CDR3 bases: TGTGCCAGCAGTGAACTAGCGGGAGCCGCCTACGAGCAGTACTTC. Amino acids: CASSELAGAAYEQYF.

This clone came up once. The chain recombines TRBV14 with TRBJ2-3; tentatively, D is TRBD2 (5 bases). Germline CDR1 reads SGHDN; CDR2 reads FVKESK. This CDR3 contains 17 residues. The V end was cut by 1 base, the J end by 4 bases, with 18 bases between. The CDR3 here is CASSQVLESGWSDTQYF. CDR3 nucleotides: TGTGCCAGCAGCCAAGTCCTAGAATCGGGGTGGTCAGATACGCAGTATTTT.

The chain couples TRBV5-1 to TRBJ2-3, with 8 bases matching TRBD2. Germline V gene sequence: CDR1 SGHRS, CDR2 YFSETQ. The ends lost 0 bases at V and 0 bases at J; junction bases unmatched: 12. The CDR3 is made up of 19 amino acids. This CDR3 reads CASSLVLLAGLASTDTQYF. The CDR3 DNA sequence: TGCGCCAGCAGCTTGGTATTATTAGCGGGACTCGCTAGCACAGATACGCAGTATTTT.

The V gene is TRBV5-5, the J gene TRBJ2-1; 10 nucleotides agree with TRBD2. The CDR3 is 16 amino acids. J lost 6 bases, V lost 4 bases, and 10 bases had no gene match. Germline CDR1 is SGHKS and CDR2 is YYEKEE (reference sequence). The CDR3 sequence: CASSLSTSGVSNEQFF. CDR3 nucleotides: TGTGCCAGCAGCCTCTCTACTAGCGGGGTCAGCAATGAGCAGTTCTTC.

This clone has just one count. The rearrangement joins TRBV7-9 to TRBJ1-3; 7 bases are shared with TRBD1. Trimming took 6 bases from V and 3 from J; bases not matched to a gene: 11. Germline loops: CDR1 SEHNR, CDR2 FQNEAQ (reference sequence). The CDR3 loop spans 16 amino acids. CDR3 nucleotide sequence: TGTGCCAGCAGGCCAGGGACAGTTTATCTTGGAAACACCATATATTTT. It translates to CASRPGTVYLGNTIYF.

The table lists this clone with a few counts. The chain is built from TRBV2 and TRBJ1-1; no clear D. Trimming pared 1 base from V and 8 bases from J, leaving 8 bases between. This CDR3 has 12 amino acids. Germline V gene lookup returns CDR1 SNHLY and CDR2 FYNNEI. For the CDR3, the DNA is TGTGCCAGCAGTGAAGGGGCAGAAGAAGCTTTCTTT. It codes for CASSEGAEEAFF.

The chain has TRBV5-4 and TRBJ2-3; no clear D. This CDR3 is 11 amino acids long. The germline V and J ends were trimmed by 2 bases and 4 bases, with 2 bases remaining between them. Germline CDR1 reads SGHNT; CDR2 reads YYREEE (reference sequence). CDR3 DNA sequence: TGTGCCAGCAGCTTCGCAGATACGCAGTATTTT. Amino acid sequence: CASSFADTQYF.

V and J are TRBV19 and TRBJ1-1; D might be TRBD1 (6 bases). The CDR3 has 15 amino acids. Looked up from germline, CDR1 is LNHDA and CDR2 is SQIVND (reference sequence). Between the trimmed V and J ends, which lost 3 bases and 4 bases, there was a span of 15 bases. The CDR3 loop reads CASSISGGGGTEAFF. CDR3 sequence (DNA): TGTGCCAGTAGTATTTCGGGGGGCGGCGGCACTGAAGCTTTCTTT.

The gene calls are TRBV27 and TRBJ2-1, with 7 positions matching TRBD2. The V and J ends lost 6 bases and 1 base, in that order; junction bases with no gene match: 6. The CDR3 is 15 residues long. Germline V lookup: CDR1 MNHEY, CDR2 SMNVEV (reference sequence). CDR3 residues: CASRFSSGSYNEQFF. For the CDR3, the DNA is TGTGCCAGCAGATTTTCTAGCGGATCCTACAATGAGCAGTTCTTC.

The CDR3 here is CASSPGLASTDTQYF. The CDR3 nucleotides are TGCGCCAGCAGCCCGGGACTAGCGAGCACAGATACGCAGTATTTT. V usage is TRBV5-1 and J usage is TRBJ2-3; 10 nucleotides match TRBD2. Germline-derived CDR1 and CDR2 are SGHRS and YFSETQ. This CDR3 comprises 15 residues. J lost 0 bases, V lost 4 bases, and 2 bases had no gene match.

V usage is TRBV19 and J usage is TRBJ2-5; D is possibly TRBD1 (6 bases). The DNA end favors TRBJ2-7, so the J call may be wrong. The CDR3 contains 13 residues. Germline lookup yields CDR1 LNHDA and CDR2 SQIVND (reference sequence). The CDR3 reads CASTLGQPYEQYF. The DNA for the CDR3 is TGTGCCAGTACCCTGGGACAACCCTACGAGCAGTACTTC.

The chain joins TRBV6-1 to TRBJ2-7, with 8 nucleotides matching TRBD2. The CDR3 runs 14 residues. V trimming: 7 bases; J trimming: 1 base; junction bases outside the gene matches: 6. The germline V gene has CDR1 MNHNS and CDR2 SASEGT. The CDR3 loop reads CASTGRGGSYEQYF. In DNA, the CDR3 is TGTGCCAGCACCGGCCGGGGGGGATCCTACGAGCAGTACTTC.

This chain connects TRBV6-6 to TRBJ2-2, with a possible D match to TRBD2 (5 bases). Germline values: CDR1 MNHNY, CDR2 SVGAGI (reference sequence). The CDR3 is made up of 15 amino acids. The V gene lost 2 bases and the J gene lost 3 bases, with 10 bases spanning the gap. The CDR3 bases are TGTGCCAGCAGTTACCAGTTGGAGGACACCGGGGAGCTGTTTTTT. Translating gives CASSYQLEDTGELFF.

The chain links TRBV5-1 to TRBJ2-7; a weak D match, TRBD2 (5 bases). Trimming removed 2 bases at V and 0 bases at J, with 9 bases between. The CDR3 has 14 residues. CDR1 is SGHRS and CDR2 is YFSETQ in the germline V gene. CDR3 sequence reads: CASSFGLSSYEQYF. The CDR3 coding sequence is TGCGCCAGCAGCTTCGGACTCAGCTCCTACGAGCAGTACTTC.

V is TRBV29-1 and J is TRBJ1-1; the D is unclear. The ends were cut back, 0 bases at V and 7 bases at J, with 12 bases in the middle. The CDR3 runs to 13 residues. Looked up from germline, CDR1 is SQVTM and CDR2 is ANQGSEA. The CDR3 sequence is CSVEDSRNNEAFF. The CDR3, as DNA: TGCAGCGTTGAAGATTCGCGCAATAATGAAGCTTTCTTT.

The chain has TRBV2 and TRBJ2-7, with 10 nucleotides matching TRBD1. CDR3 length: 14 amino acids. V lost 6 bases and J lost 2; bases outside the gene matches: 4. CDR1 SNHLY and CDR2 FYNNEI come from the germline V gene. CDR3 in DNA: TGTGCCAGCAGCTCCGGGACAGGGGCCTACGAGCAGTACTTC. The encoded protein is CASSSGTGAYEQYF.

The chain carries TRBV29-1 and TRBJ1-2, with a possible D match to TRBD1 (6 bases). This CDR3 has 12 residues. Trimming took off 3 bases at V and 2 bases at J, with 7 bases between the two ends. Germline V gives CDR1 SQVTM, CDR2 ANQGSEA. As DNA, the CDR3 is TGCAGCGTTGAGGACAGCAACTATGGCTACACCTTC. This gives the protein CSVEDSNYGYTF.

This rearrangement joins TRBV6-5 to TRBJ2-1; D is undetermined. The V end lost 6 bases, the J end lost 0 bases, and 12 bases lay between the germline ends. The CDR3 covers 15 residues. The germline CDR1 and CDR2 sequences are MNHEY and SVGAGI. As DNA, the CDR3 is TGTGCCAGCAGCCTACTTAAACCCTCCTACAATGAGCAGTTCTTC. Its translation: CASSLLKPSYNEQFF.

The DNA of the CDR3 is TGTGCCAGTAGTTCCTCGGGACAGGGGTACACTGAAGCTTTCTTT. Amino acids: CASSSSGQGYTEAFF. The chain is built from TRBV19 and TRBJ1-1; 10 bases map to TRBD1. Losses at the gene ends were 5 bases for V and 3 bases for J; bases not matched to a gene: 6. Germline CDR1 and CDR2: LNHDA and SQIVND (reference sequence). The CDR3 sequence is 15 residues long.